This T cell receptor beta chain comes out of a study of identical twins. Study-wide results and limits: Sequences that were beta out-of-frame showed weaker excess twin sharing.

V was trimmed by 4 bases and J by 4 bases, leaving 10 bases between them. This CDR3 spans 13 amino acids. Comment on this clonotype: No antigen is known for it.

Each cDNA held unique molecular identifiers, and template switching gave it a universal primer site. From the 5' RACE reads, TCRdb called clonotypes with MiXCR, one entry per CDR3 protein. The sample holds around 1.7 million distinct CDR3 sequences, 25% to 35% seen once. The sample comprised cord blood. This receptor was obtained from a newborn girl in good health. The chain links TRBV12-3 or TRBV12-4 to TRBJ2-5; D is unresolved. CDR3 DNA sequence: TGTGCCAGCAGTTCAGGTGGGGTAGAGACCCAGTACTTC. It is translated as CASSSGGVETQYF.